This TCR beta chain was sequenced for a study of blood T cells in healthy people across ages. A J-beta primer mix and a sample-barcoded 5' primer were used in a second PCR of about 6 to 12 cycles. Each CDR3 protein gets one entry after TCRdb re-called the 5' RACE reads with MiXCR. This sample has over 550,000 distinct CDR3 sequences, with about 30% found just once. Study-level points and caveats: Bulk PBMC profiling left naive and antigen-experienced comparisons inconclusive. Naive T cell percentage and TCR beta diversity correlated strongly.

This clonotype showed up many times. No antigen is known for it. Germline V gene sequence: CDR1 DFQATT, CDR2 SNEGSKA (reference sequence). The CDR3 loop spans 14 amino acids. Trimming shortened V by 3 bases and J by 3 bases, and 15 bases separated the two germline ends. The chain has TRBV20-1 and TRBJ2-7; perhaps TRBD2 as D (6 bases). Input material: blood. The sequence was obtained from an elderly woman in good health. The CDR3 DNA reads TGCAGTGCTAGTCCGGGACTCGCCAACTACGAGCAGTACTTC. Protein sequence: CSASPGLANYEQYF.